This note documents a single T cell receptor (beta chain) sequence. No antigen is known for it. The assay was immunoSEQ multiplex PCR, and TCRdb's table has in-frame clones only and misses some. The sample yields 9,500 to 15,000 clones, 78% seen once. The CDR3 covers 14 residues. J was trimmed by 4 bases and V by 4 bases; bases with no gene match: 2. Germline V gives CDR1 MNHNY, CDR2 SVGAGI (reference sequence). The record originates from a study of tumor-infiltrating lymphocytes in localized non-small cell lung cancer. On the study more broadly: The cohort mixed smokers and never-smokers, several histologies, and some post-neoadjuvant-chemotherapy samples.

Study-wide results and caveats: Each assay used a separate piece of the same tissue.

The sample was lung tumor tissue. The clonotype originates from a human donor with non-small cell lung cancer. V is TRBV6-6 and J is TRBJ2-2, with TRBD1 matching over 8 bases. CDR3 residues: CASSSTGGTGELFF. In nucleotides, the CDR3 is TGTGCCAGCAGTTCCACAGGGGGCACCGGGGAGCTGTTTTTT.